This entry lists 18 T cell receptor beta chains sequenced from one sample in a study of OX40 agonist ivuxolimab in advanced cancers. Method: immunoSEQ multiplex PCR; TCRdb's copy keeps in-frame clones and lacks some. The table shows fewer than 65,000 clones, with about 94% occurring only once. The sequences come from CD4+ or CD8+ T cells sorted from blood, collected in a trial of the OX40 agonist ivuxolimab. These receptors were collected from an adult with an advanced solid tumor such as melanoma, head and neck, liver or kidney cancer.

This chain connects TRBV5-1 to TRBJ2-7; either TRBD1 or TRBD2 may fit D (5 bases each). V dropped 3 bases and J dropped 0 bases, with 16 bases sitting between them. The germline V gene encodes CDR1 SGHRS and CDR2 YFSETQ. The CDR3 runs 16 residues. CDR3 loop: CASSSAPGRPSYEQYF. CDR3 coding DNA: TGCGCCAGCAGCTCTGCACCGGGACGGCCCTCCTACGAGCAGTACTTC.

V gene TRBV6-5 combines with J gene TRBJ2-1; D unclear. Germline V lookup: CDR1 MNHEY, CDR2 SVGAGI. V was clipped by 0 bases and J by 9 bases, with 9 bases between them. The length of the CDR3 is 13 residues. The CDR3 coding sequence is TGTGCCAGCAGTTACTCGGGATTCGGTGAGCAGTTCTTC. Translating gives CASSYSGFGEQFF.

The genes are TRBV7-9 and TRBJ1-5; D not certain. Trimming stripped 4 bases from V and 0 bases from J, with 7 bases between. CDR1 SEHNR and CDR2 FQNEAQ come from the germline V gene (reference sequence). The CDR3 totals 14 residues. In DNA form, the CDR3 reads TGTGCCAGCAGCTCGGGCCCTAGCAATCAGCCCCAGCATTTT. It codes for CASSSGPSNQPQHF.

This clone was detected only once. The chain joins TRBV27 to TRBJ1-4; 7 bases fit TRBD1. There are 15 residues in the CDR3. Trimming took 0 bases from V and 5 from J; bases not matched to a gene: 3. Germline V CDR1 and CDR2: MNHEY, SMNVEV (reference sequence). The CDR3 reads CASSLSPTGNEKLFF. DNA of the CDR3: TGTGCCAGCAGTTTATCGCCGACAGGGAATGAAAAACTGTTTTTT. Variable domain in full (rest from reference TRBV27 and TRBJ1-4): EAQVTQNPRYLITVTGKKLTVTCSQNMNHEYMSWYRQDPGLGLRQIYYSMNVEVTDKGDVPEGYKVSRKEKRNFPLILESPSPNQTSLYFCASSLSPTGNEKLFFGSGTQLSVL.

This clone is medium-sized in the sample. The chain couples TRBV7-6 to TRBJ2-7; 8 bases align to TRBD1. This CDR3 comprises 17 residues. Germline values: CDR1 SGHVS, CDR2 FNYEAQ. V shed 4 bases, J shed 4 bases, and the junction held 15 bases outside the gene matches. CDR3 protein: CASSSGGTGGSFYEQYF. The CDR3 DNA reads TGTGCCAGCAGCTCCGGGGGTACAGGGGGATCTTTTTACGAGCAGTACTTC.

The V gene is TRBV9, the J gene TRBJ2-2, with 8 bases fitting TRBD2. Germline-derived CDR1 and CDR2 are SGDLS and YYNGEE. After removal of 5 bases from V and 5 bases from J, the junction contained 8 bases not matched to a gene. The CDR3 covers 15 residues. CDR3 sequence: CASSGAGARTGELFF. The CDR3 DNA reads as TGTGCCAGCAGTGGAGCGGGAGCAAGAACCGGGGAGCTGTTTTTT. The full variable domain, in which reference TRBV9 and TRBJ2-2 provide the parts outside the CDR3, is DSGVTQTPKHLITATGQRVTLRCSPRSGDLSVYWYQQSLDQGLQFLIQYYNGEERAKGNILERFSAQQFPDLHSELNLSSLELGDSALYFCASSGAGARTGELFFGEGSRLTVL.

The genes are TRBV7-6 and TRBJ2-7; TRBD1 is a possible D gene (5 bases). Looked up from germline, CDR1 is SGHVS and CDR2 is FNYEAQ. V shed 1 base and J shed 0 bases, with 7 bases lying between them. The CDR3 extends over 14 amino acids. The CDR3, as DNA: TGTGCCAGCAGCTTAGAAACAGGCTCCTACGAGCAGTACTTC. Its protein product is CASSLETGSYEQYF.

The chain uses TRBV5-1 and TRBJ2-4; 9 positions match TRBD1. J gave up 0 bases and V 3 bases, and 10 bases lay outside the gene matches. Looked up from germline, CDR1 is SGHRS and CDR2 is YFSETQ. The CDR3 covers 18 residues. In nucleotides, the CDR3 is TGCGCCAGCAGCTCCGCCCCGGGACAGGGATTAGCCAAAAACATTCAGTACTTC. Amino acid sequence: CASSSAPGQGLAKNIQYF.

The rearrangement uses TRBV7-9 and TRBJ1-3; 7 nucleotides match TRBD1. The V segment lost 3 bases and the J segment 3 bases; nucleotides outside the gene matches: 2. The CDR3 is made up of 14 amino acids. Germline CDR1 SEHNR, CDR2 FQNEAQ (reference sequence). CDR3 nucleotide sequence: TGTGCCAGCAGCTTTACAGGGGTTGGAAACACCATATATTTT. Its translation: CASSFTGVGNTIYF.

This chain uses TRBV19 with TRBJ2-7; TRBD1 might be the D (6 bases). In germline, CDR1 is LNHDA, CDR2 SQIVND (reference sequence). This CDR3 has 13 amino acids. Between the trimmed V and J ends, which lost 5 bases and 6 bases, there was a span of 14 bases. CDR3: CASSWGLGGEQYF. For the CDR3, the DNA is TGTGCCAGTAGTTGGGGGCTGGGTGGCGAGCAGTACTTC.

CDR3 DNA sequence: TGTGCCAGCAGCATCGGACTAGCGGGACCCTACGAGCAGTACTTC. Translated, it gives CASSIGLAGPYEQYF. This chain uses TRBV9 with TRBJ2-7; TRBD2 agrees at 12 bases. The CDR3 is 15 amino acids. J was trimmed by 2 bases and V by 4 bases; bases with no gene match: 4. Germline loops: CDR1 SGDLS, CDR2 YYNGEE.

The chain links TRBV13 to TRBJ2-1; D is perhaps TRBD1 (5 bases). V was trimmed by 4 bases and J by 0 bases, leaving 13 bases between them. The CDR3 contains 16 residues. CDR1 is PRHDT, CDR2 FYEKMQ, per germline (reference sequence). CDR3 sequence: CASSSQGFSSYNEQFF. The CDR3 DNA is TGTGCCAGCAGCTCGCAGGGTTTTAGCTCCTACAATGAGCAGTTCTTC. Full variable domain (rest looked up from reference TRBV13 and TRBJ2-1): AAGVIQSPRHLIKEKRETATLKCYPIPRHDTVYWYQQGPGQDPQFLISFYEKMQSDKGSIPDRFSAQQFSDYHSELNMSSLELGDSALYFCASSSQGFSSYNEQFFGPGTRLTVL.

The J gene is TRBJ2-3, the V gene TRBV27; D gene ambiguous. V was clipped by 8 bases and J by 3 bases, with 6 bases between them. CDR1 and CDR2 from the germline V gene are MNHEY and SMNVEV (reference sequence). The CDR3 is 11 residues long. Here the CDR3 reads CASGPTDTQYF. DNA of the CDR3: TGTGCCAGCGGCCCTACAGATACGCAGTATTTT.

This chain links TRBV30 with TRBJ2-2; D perhaps matches TRBD1 (6 bases). The CDR3 totals 14 residues. V was pared by 2 bases and J by 2 bases, with 9 bases between. CDR1 and CDR2 from the germline V gene are GTSNPN and SVGIG (reference sequence). CDR3 coding DNA: TGTGCCTGGAGTACAGGGACCAACACCGGGGAGCTGTTTTTT. Translation: CAWSTGTNTGELFF. The variable domain in full, with the rest retrieved from reference TRBV30 and TRBJ2-2, is SQTIHQWPATLVQPVGSPLSLECTVEGTSNPNLYWYRQAAGRGLQLLFYSVGIGQISSEVPQNLSASRPQDRQFILSSKKLLLSDSGFYLCAWSTGTNTGELFFGEGSRLTVL.

The chain links TRBV4-3 to TRBJ2-7, with D hard to call. Per germline, CDR1 LGHNA and CDR2 YSLEER. V lost 1 base to trimming and J lost 0 bases, with 7 bases between them. The length of the CDR3 is 14 residues. Written as DNA, the CDR3 is TGCGCCAGCAGCCAAGTTCATACCTCCTACGAGCAGTACTTC. Its translation: CASSQVHTSYEQYF.

This chain uses TRBV4-2 with TRBJ2-5, with TRBD2 matching over 7 bases. With V trimmed by 1 base and J by 0 bases, 23 bases remained unmatched. The germline V gene has CDR1 LGHNA and CDR2 YNFKEQ. There are 22 residues in the CDR3. The CDR3 reads CASSQGRGGRDYLKNHQETQYF. The CDR3 DNA reads TGTGCCAGCAGCCAAGGGAGGGGAGGTAGGGACTACTTGAAAAACCACCAAGAGACCCAGTACTTC.

V is TRBV7-2 and J is TRBJ2-7; 13 nucleotides agree with TRBD2. Germline V gives CDR1 SGHTA, CDR2 FQGNSA. The ends lost 5 bases at V and 5 bases at J; junction bases unmatched: 6. This CDR3 has 15 amino acids. CDR3 sequence: CASSPRLAGGDEQYF. CDR3 in DNA: TGTGCCAGCAGCCCCCGACTAGCGGGAGGCGACGAGCAGTACTTC.

The rearrangement uses TRBV7-2 and TRBJ2-7; 11 bases line up with TRBD2. V shed 3 bases, J shed 3 bases, and the junction held 10 bases outside the gene matches. The germline CDR1 and CDR2 sequences are SGHTA and FQGNSA. The CDR3 sequence is 17 residues long. The CDR3: CASSFGRGTSGFYEQYF. The CDR3 region has the DNA TGTGCCAGCAGCTTCGGGAGGGGGACTAGCGGTTTCTACGAGCAGTACTTC.